This is a list of T cell receptor beta chains from one sample in a study of somatic mutations in T cells in chronic GVHD. Clones were sequenced by immunoSEQ multiplex PCR, and TCRdb holds only the in-frame ones, with some missing. Of 13,000 to 15,000 clones listed, roughly three quarters are singletons. The sample was Vbeta20-negative CD4+ T cells from blood. All receptors derive from a male patient in his fifties or sixties with chronic graft-versus-host disease. Some of these T cells may belong to the graft donor. CDR3s include the opening cysteine and the closing phenylalanine or tryptophan. The D gene is left open where the match is weak. Clone size is shown for a subset of rows, as once, few, many or a class of expanded clone.

len	d_gene	abundance	v_gene	j_gene	CDR3nt	CDR3aa
14	TRBD1	-	TRBV28	TRBJ1-2	TGTGCCAGCAGTTTTTGGGGACAGTTCTATGGCTACACCTTC	CASSFWGQFYGYTF
19	TRBD2	-	TRBV27	TRBJ2-3	TGTGCCAGCAGCCCTGGGGAGGCGGGGGGCCCTATGAACACAGATACGCAGTATTTT	CASSPGEAGGPMNTDTQYF
13	TRBD2	-	TRBV29-1	TRBJ2-3	TGCAGCGTTGAAGAGGGGGGGGCAGATACGCAGTATTTT	CSVEEGGADTQYF
15	-	-	TRBV2	TRBJ1-1	TGTGCCAGCAGTTCTCGCAGGGTGGGCTACACTGAAGCTTTCTTT	CASSSRRVGYTEAFF
14	-	-	TRBV2	TRBJ1-5	TGTGCCAGCGCCCGGGATGGGAACAATCAGCCCCAGCATTTT	CASARDGNNQPQHF
16	TRBD2	-	TRBV10-1	TRBJ2-3	TGCGCCAGCAGCCTGGGAGCGGGAGTTGACTTGGATACGCAGTATTTT	CASSLGAGVDLDTQYF
15	-	-	TRBV28	TRBJ1-4	TGTGCCAGCAGTCCCTCCGTGGGGGGAACCGAAAAACTGTTTTTT	CASSPSVGGTEKLFF
13	-	-	TRBV2	TRBJ1-5	TGTGCCAGCGGCGGACAGAGCAATCAGCCCCAGCATTTT	CASGGQSNQPQHF
13	-	-	TRBV7-2	TRBJ2-7	TGTGCCAGCACCAACCCCCAGGTTTACGAGCAGTACTTC	CASTNPQVYEQYF
15	-	-	TRBV2	TRBJ2-5	TGTGCCAGCAGGCCCCGGACAGCTGGCCAAGAGACCCAGTACTTC	CASRPRTAGQETQYF
16	-	-	TRBV28	TRBJ2-7	TGTGCCAGCAGTTCCCTCGGAGGGGGACAGCGCTTTGGGCAGTACTTC	CASSSLGGGQRFGQYF
15	-	-	TRBV10-1	TRBJ1-1	TGCGCCAGCAGTGATGGGGGGACTTCGAACACTGAAGCTTTCTTT	CASSDGGTSNTEAFF
14	-	-	TRBV7-2	TRBJ2-5	TGTGCCAGCACCGTGGGGGGTTTCCAAGAGACCCAGTACTTC	CASTVGGFQETQYF
14	-	-	TRBV15	TRBJ2-2	TGTGCCACCAGCAGAGATGAGGGGGCCGGGGAGCTGTTTTTT	CATSRDEGAGELFF
16	TRBD1	-	TRBV25-1	TRBJ2-3	TGTGCCAGCAGCCCCGGAGGGGACAGGAGCACAGATACGCAGTATTTT	CASSPGGDRSTDTQYF
13	-	once	TRBV10-1	TRBJ2-1	TGCGCCACCATAGGGGGACCGAACAATGAGCAGTTCTTC	CATIGGPNNEQFF